The 27 T cell receptor beta chains given below trace back to one sample, sequenced in a study of cytomegalovirus exposure and HLA in healthy donors. In the PCR, 60 Vbeta and 13 Jbeta primers were used. This table comes from immunoSEQ multiplex PCR, and its TCRdb copy is limited to in-frame clones, with some not included. This sample's table has around 51,000 clones. Sample: PBMCs. The receptor set was obtained from a man aged 35-49 years in good health and CMV-seropositive.

This chain joins TRBV5-4 and TRBJ2-5; D might be TRBD1 (6 bases). The CDR3 totals 14 residues. The V end was cut by 3 bases, the J end by 5 bases, with 14 bases between. Germline lookup yields CDR1 SGHNT and CDR2 YYREEE (reference sequence). CDR3 in amino acids: CASSSNTGTETQYF. The CDR3 bases are TGTGCCAGCAGCTCGAACACAGGGACGGAGACCCAGTACTTC.

The chain employs TRBV6-5 and TRBJ2-2; D possibly corresponds to TRBD1 (6 bases). Trimming shortened V by 0 bases and J by 4 bases, and 9 bases separated the two germline ends. Germline-derived CDR1 and CDR2 are MNHEY and SVGAGI. This CDR3 is 15 amino acids long. CDR3 coding DNA: TGTGCCAGCAGTTACTCCGGGACAATCACCGGGGAGCTGTTTTTT. Residues: CASSYSGTITGELFF.

This chain connects TRBV19 to TRBJ1-1; D is possibly TRBD1 (6 bases). This CDR3 spans 14 amino acids. Trimming shortened V by 4 bases and J by 5 bases, and 14 bases separated the two germline ends. The germline CDR1 and CDR2 sequences are LNHDA and SQIVND (reference sequence). CDR3 DNA: TGTGCCAGTAGTACAGCCAGGGGAGCAACTGAAGCTTTCTTT. Protein product: CASSTARGATEAFF.

This chain connects TRBV28 to TRBJ1-1; D not certain. The V end was cut by 7 bases, the J end by 2 bases, with 17 bases between. Germline V CDR1 and CDR2: MDHEN, SYDVKM. The CDR3 sequence is 15 residues long. The DNA of the CDR3 is TGTGCCAGCAAAATCCTCGGCGGGGTAAACACTGAAGCTTTCTTT. It translates to CASKILGGVNTEAFF.

The chain links TRBV9 to TRBJ2-5; 10 nucleotides match TRBD2. The tail of the sequence fits TRBJ2-7 better, so the J call may be wrong. This CDR3 contains 16 residues. Germline V gene lookup returns CDR1 SGDLS and CDR2 YYNGEE. CDR3 in DNA: TGTGCCAGCAGCGTAGGGCTAGCGGGGGCCCCCTACGAGCAGTACTTC. Encoded protein: CASSVGLAGAPYEQYF.

The V call is TRBV2, the J call TRBJ2-7; 10 nucleotides agree with TRBD2. From germline, CDR1 is SNHLY and CDR2 FYNNEI. The length of the CDR3 is 18 residues. Germline trimming cut 7 bases from V and 6 bases from J; bases unmatched to any gene: 21. The CDR3 protein is CASKLKRGGQVPPGEQYF. The DNA for the CDR3 is TGTGCCAGCAAGCTAAAGCGGGGGGGCCAAGTGCCTCCGGGCGAGCAGTACTTC.

The genes are TRBV6-5 and TRBJ2-3, with a tentative D call TRBD1 (6 bases). The germline gives CDR1 MNHEY, CDR2 SVGAGI. The length of the CDR3 is 16 residues. Trimming removed 2 bases from V and 0 bases from J, with 12 bases in between. The CDR3 DNA follows: TGTGCCAGCAGTTACGAGGGCAGGGGTAGCACAGATACGCAGTATTTT. Its translation: CASSYEGRGSTDTQYF.

The V gene is TRBV7-8, the J gene TRBJ2-1, with TRBD2 matching over 9 bases. Germline V gene sequence: CDR1 SGHVS, CDR2 FQNEAQ. With V trimmed by 6 bases and J by 3 bases, 9 bases remained unmatched. There are 16 residues in the CDR3. The CDR3 sequence: CASRQSTSGFYNEQFF. CDR3 sequence (DNA): TGTGCCAGCAGGCAATCGACTAGCGGTTTCTACAATGAGCAGTTCTTC.

V gene TRBV15 combines with J gene TRBJ2-5, with 11 bases fitting TRBD1. There are 15 residues in the CDR3. The V segment lost 1 base and the J segment 4 bases; nucleotides outside the gene matches: 2. Germline lookup yields CDR1 LNHNV and CDR2 YYDKDF (reference sequence). The CDR3 coding sequence is TGTGCCACCAGCAGAGCCGGGACAGGGGGAGAGACCCAGTACTTC. Translation: CATSRAGTGGETQYF.

The V and J genes are TRBV27 and TRBJ2-7; TRBD1 might be the D (6 bases). V was shortened by 8 bases and J by 2 bases, with 10 bases between the two germline ends. Germline CDR1 and CDR2: MNHEY and SMNVEV (reference sequence). The CDR3 covers 12 residues. CDR3 in amino acids: CASGQHTYEQYF. The CDR3 DNA reads as TGTGCCAGCGGACAGCACACCTACGAGCAGTACTTC.

V is TRBV30 and J is TRBJ1-4, with D perhaps matching TRBD1 (5 bases). The CDR3 spans 14 residues. CDR1 and CDR2 from the germline V gene are GTSNPN and SVGIG (reference sequence). V was shortened by 5 bases and J by 0 bases, with 10 bases between the two germline ends. The CDR3 region is CAWETAATNEKLFF. CDR3 in DNA: TGTGCCTGGGAGACAGCTGCAACTAATGAAAAACTGTTTTTT.

This chain joins TRBV14 and TRBJ2-3, with 7 bases that match TRBD2. The length of the CDR3 is 16 residues. The V gene's germline CDR1 is SGHDN and CDR2 FVKESK. Trimming took 2 bases from V and 0 from J; bases not matched to a gene: 5. CDR3 nucleotides: TGTGCCAGCAGCCAACGCCAGCGGGAAAGCACAGATACGCAGTATTTT. Translating gives CASSQRQRESTDTQYF. Full variable domain (rest looked up from reference TRBV14 and TRBJ2-3): EAGVTQFPSHSVIEKGQTVTLRCDPISGHDNLYWYRRVMGKEIKFLLHFVKESKQDESGMPNNRFLAERTGGTYSTLKVQPAELEDSGVYFCASSQRQRESTDTQYFGPGTRLTVL.

The chain links TRBV5-1 to TRBJ2-7; a possible D gene is TRBD2 (6 bases). The V end was cut by 2 bases, the J end by 7 bases, with 7 bases between. The CDR3 is made up of 11 amino acids. The germline V gene has CDR1 SGHRS and CDR2 YFSETQ. CDR3 region: CASSFRGEQYF. CDR3 sequence (DNA): TGCGCCAGCAGCTTTCGGGGGGAGCAGTACTTC.

The chain couples TRBV5-1 to TRBJ1-1; no firm D call. The germline V gene encodes CDR1 SGHRS and CDR2 YFSETQ. The CDR3 runs 11 residues. V was cut by 4 bases and J by 11 bases, with 12 bases left in between. This CDR3 reads CASSNAGVAFF. In nucleotides, the CDR3 is TGCGCCAGCAGCAACGCCGGTGTGGCTTTCTTT. The complete variable domain, with remaining parts taken from reference TRBV5-1 and TRBJ1-1, reads KAGVTQTPRYLIKTRGQQVTLSCSPISGHRSVSWYQQTPGQGLQFLFEYFSETQRNKGNFPGRFSGRQFSNSRSEMNVSTLELGDSALYLCASSNAGVAFFGQGTRLTVV.

The chain combines TRBV19 with TRBJ2-3; D not certain. CDR3 length equals 15 residues. Germline V gene data show CDR1 as LNHDA and CDR2 as SQIVND (reference sequence). The V end lost 1 base, the J end lost 2 bases, and 10 bases lay between the germline ends. CDR3 protein: CASSIAGQATDTQYF. CDR3 nucleotides: TGTGCCAGTAGTATAGCTGGCCAGGCCACAGATACGCAGTATTTT.

The rearrangement links TRBV6-5 to TRBJ1-6; the match to TRBD1 covers 7 bases. Losses at the gene ends were 6 bases for V and 6 bases for J; bases not matched to a gene: 8. The CDR3 is made up of 15 amino acids. Germline V CDR1 and CDR2: MNHEY, SVGAGI. CDR3 sequence: CASRTGQATNSPLHF. DNA of the CDR3: TGTGCCAGCAGGACCGGACAGGCTACTAATTCACCCCTCCACTTT.

This chain links TRBV9 with TRBJ2-1; the D gene is possibly TRBD2 (6 bases). The CDR3 runs to 13 residues. Germline loops: CDR1 SGDLS, CDR2 YYNGEE. The germline V and J ends were trimmed by 2 bases and 6 bases, with 9 bases remaining between them. The DNA for the CDR3 is TGTGCCAGCAGCGTTGGGGGGTTCAATGAGCAGTTCTTC. Residues: CASSVGGFNEQFF. Supplemented by reference TRBV9 and TRBJ2-1, the full variable domain reads DSGVTQTPKHLITATGQRVTLRCSPRSGDLSVYWYQQSLDQGLQFLIQYYNGEERAKGNILERFSAQQFPDLHSELNLSSLELGDSALYFCASSVGGFNEQFFGPGTRLTVL.

V is TRBV19 and J is TRBJ2-3; no clear D gene. V gave up 0 bases and J gave up 2 bases, with 18 bases separating them. Germline V gives CDR1 LNHDA, CDR2 SQIVND (reference sequence). CDR3 length: 18 amino acids. Here the CDR3 DNA reads TGTGCCAGTAGTATAGATCCCCCCTCGGTGTACGCCACAGATACGCAGTATTTT. It encodes CASSIDPPSVYATDTQYF.

This chain links TRBV19 with TRBJ2-3; 9 nucleotides line up with TRBD1. This CDR3 is 15 amino acids long. Germline V gene sequence: CDR1 LNHDA, CDR2 SQIVND (reference sequence). J was trimmed by 9 bases and V by 3 bases; bases with no gene match: 10. The CDR3 here is CASSIGTGWRGTQYF. The CDR3 DNA follows: TGTGCCAGTAGTATCGGGACAGGGTGGAGAGGGACGCAGTATTTT.

The rearrangement uses TRBV6-4 and TRBJ1-3; 7 nucleotides agree with TRBD1. V lost 2 bases to trimming and J lost 6 bases; unmatched junction nucleotides: 10. CDR3 length: 16 residues. Per germline, CDR1 MRHNA and CDR2 SNTAGT. CDR3 residues: CASSDGLRQGKNTIYF. DNA of the CDR3: TGTGCCAGCAGTGACGGCCTACGACAGGGCAAAAACACCATATATTTT.

This chain uses TRBV10-3 with TRBJ2-3; 10 positions match TRBD2. The V gene's germline CDR1 is ENHRY and CDR2 SYGVKD. Germline trimming cut 5 bases from V and 3 bases from J; bases unmatched to any gene: 8. CDR3 size: 16 residues. This CDR3 is CAISHSSGGATDTQYF. CDR3 bases: TGTGCCATCAGTCACTCTAGCGGGGGTGCGACAGATACGCAGTATTTT.

The chain employs TRBV25-1 and TRBJ2-3; 12 positions match TRBD2. The J segment lost 3 bases and the V segment lost 4 bases, leaving 5 bases of the junction unmatched. The germline CDR1 and CDR2 sequences are MGHDK and SYGVNS. The CDR3 spans 16 residues. As DNA, the CDR3 is TGTGCCAGCAGTGGGTTGCTAGCGGGAGGGACAGATACGCAGTATTTT. Its translation is CASSGLLAGGTDTQYF.

The V and J genes are TRBV11-2 and TRBJ2-7; 9 nucleotides agree with TRBD2. The germline CDR1 and CDR2 sequences are SGHAT and FQNNGV. Trimming took 2 bases from V and 0 from J; bases not matched to a gene: 5. The CDR3 loop spans 16 amino acids. The CDR3 reads CASSLFGSGSSYEQYF. CDR3 in DNA: TGTGCCAGCAGCTTATTTGGTAGCGGGAGCTCCTACGAGCAGTACTTC.

CDR3 amino acids: CASSFSVTGELFF. The CDR3 bases are TGTGCCAGCAGCTTTTCAGTGACCGGGGAGCTGTTTTTT. The chain combines TRBV13 with TRBJ2-2; no clear D. CDR3 size: 13 residues. The V and J ends lost 3 bases and 5 bases respectively, with 7 bases between them. Germline values: CDR1 PRHDT, CDR2 FYEKMQ (reference sequence).

This sequence joins TRBV7-2 and TRBJ2-1; tentative D call: TRBD2 (6 bases). The CDR3 loop spans 14 amino acids. CDR1 is SGHTA and CDR2 is FQGNSA in the germline V gene. The ends were cut back, 4 bases at V and 3 bases at J, with 10 bases in the middle. This CDR3 reads CASSSPGLYNEQFF. The CDR3 DNA is TGTGCCAGCAGCTCTCCGGGACTCTACAATGAGCAGTTCTTC. Complete variable domain (other parts from reference TRBV7-2 and TRBJ2-1): GAGVSQSPSNKVTEKGKDVELRCDPISGHTALYWYRQSLGQGLEFLIYFQGNSAPDKSGLPSDRFSAERTGGSVSTLTIQRTQQEDSAVYLCASSSPGLYNEQFFGPGTRLTVL.

The chain recombines TRBV28 with TRBJ1-1; TRBD1 matches 8 bases. The germline V gene encodes CDR1 MDHEN and CDR2 SYDVKM. The V segment lost 5 bases and the J segment 1 base; nucleotides outside the gene matches: 6. This CDR3 is built from 15 residues. The CDR3 is CASSRRDRRNTEAFF. The CDR3 DNA reads as TGTGCCAGCAGTAGGCGGGACAGGAGGAACACTGAAGCTTTCTTT.

The chain couples TRBV6-5 to TRBJ2-5, with TRBD1 as a possible D gene (5 bases). This CDR3 has 15 amino acids. The germline V and J ends were trimmed by 5 bases and 4 bases, with 17 bases remaining between them. Germline V gives CDR1 MNHEY, CDR2 SVGAGI. In DNA, the CDR3 is TGTGCCAGCAGTACGACAGCTCTGATAGGAGAGACCCAGTACTTC. It is translated as CASSTTALIGETQYF.